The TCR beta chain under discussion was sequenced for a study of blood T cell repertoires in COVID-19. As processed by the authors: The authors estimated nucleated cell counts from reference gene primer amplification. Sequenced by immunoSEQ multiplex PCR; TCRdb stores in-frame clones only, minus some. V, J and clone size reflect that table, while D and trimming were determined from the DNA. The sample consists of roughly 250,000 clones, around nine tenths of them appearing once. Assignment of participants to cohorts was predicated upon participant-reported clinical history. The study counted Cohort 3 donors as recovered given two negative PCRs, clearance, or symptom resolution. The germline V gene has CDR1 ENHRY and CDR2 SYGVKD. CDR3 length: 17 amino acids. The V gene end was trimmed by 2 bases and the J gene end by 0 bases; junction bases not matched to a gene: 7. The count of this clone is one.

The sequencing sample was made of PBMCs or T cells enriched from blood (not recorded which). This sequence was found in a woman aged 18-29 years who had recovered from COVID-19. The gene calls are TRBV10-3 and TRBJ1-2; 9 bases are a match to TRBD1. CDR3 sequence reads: CAISERGQGISNYGYTF. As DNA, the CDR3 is TGTGCCATCAGTGAGAGGGGACAGGGTATCTCTAACTATGGCTACACCTTC.